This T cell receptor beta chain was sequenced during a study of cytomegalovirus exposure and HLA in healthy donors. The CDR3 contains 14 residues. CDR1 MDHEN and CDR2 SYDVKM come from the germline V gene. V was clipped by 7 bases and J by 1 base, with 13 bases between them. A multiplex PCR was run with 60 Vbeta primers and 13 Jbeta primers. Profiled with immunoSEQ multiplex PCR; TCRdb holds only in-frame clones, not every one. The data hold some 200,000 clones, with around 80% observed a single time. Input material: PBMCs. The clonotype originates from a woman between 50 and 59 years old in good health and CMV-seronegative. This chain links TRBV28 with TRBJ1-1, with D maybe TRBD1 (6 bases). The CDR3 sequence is CASNQQGENTEAFF. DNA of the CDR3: TGTGCCAGCAACCAACAGGGAGAGAACACTGAAGCTTTCTTT.